This T cell receptor (beta chain) was sequenced in a study of sequential checkpoint blockade in melanoma. Across the study: Each arm's sequence ended with maintenance nivolumab. 90 to 95 pretreatment tumor DNA samples were TCRβ immunosequenced. Roughly 20 patients had tumor biopsies before treatment and at week 13.

The CDR3 length is 12 residues. Germline V CDR1 and CDR2: SGDLS, YYNGEE. V was shortened by 4 bases and J by 11 bases, with 15 bases between the two germline ends. This clone has more than one count but fewer than ten. This sample's treatment: randomized to nivolumab then ipilimumab (arm A) or the reverse (arm B). Patients had received no earlier DNA-damaging chemotherapy. Clones were sequenced by immunoSEQ multiplex PCR, and TCRdb holds only the in-frame ones, with some missing. The sample consists of some 5,000 clones, roughly 22% of them appearing once. This material consisted of tumor tissue (inferred from file names), taken from a patient given nivolumab and ipilimumab in sequence. This sequence joins TRBV9 and TRBJ1-1, with a tentative D call TRBD1 (5 bases). This clonotype originated in a human donor with melanoma. This CDR3 is CASSPGGVGAFF. Here the CDR3 DNA reads TGTGCCAGCAGCCCGGGAGGGGTGGGCGCTTTCTTT. The full variable domain, rest sourced from reference TRBV9 and TRBJ1-1, is DSGVTQTPKHLITATGQRVTLRCSPRSGDLSVYWYQQSLDQGLQFLIQYYNGEERAKGNILERFSAQQFPDLHSELNLSSLELGDSALYFCASSPGGVGAFFGQGTRLTVV.